The clone carrying this T cell receptor (beta chain) was picked up one time. Its specificity is unknown. This sample stems from a study of cytomegalovirus exposure and HLA in healthy donors. Study-wide findings and caveats: TCR beta sequences reportedly predicted most subjects' HLA-A and HLA-B alleles accurately. High sensitivity and specificity were reportedly achieved when the classifier diagnosed cytomegalovirus status.

The PCR employed 60 Vbeta primers together with 13 Jbeta primers. Assay: immunoSEQ multiplex PCR; the TCRdb copy retains only in-frame clones and omits some. This table has 170,000 or so clones, roughly 80% appearing once. There are 15 residues in the CDR3. J gave up 3 bases and V 7 bases, and 12 bases lay outside the gene matches. The germline CDR1 and CDR2 sequences are SGHTA and FQGNSA. The sequence was obtained from a man between 45 and 60 years old in good health and CMV-seronegative. J is TRBJ2-7 and V is TRBV7-2; TRBD2 matches at 7 bases. Sample: PBMCs. The CDR3 coding sequence is TGTGCCAGCAAACAGGAGGCGGGGGTGTTCTACGAGCAGTACTTC. Protein sequence: CASKQEAGVFYEQYF.